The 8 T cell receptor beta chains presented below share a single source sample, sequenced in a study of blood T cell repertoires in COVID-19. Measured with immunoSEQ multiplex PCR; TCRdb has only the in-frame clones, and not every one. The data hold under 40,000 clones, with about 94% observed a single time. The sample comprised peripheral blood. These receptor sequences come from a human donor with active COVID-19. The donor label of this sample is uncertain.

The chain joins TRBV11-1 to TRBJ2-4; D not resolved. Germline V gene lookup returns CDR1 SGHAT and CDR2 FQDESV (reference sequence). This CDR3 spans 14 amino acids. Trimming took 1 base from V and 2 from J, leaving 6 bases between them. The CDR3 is CASSLENTKNIQYF. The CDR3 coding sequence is TGTGCCAGCAGCTTAGAAAACACCAAAAACATTCAGTACTTC. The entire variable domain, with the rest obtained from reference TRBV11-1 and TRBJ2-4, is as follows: EAEVAQSPRYKITEKSQAVAFWCDPISGHATLYWYRQILGQGPELLVQFQDESVVDDSQLPKDRFSAERLKGVDSTLKIQPAELGDSAMYLCASSLENTKNIQYFGAGTRLSVL.

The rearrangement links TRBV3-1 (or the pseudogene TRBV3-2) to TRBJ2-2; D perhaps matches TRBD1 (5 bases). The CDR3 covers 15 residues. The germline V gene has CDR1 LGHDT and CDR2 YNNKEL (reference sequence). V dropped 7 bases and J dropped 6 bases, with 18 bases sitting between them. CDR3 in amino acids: CASKAGQQRAGELFF. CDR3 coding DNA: TGTGCCAGCAAGGCAGGGCAACAACGTGCCGGGGAGCTGTTTTTT.

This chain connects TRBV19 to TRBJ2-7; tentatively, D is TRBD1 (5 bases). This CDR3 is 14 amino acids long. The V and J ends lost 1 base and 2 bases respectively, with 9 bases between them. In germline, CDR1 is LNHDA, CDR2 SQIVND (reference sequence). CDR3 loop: CASSIGGRTYEQYF. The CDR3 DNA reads TGTGCCAGTAGTATAGGGGGCAGGACCTACGAGCAGTACTTC.

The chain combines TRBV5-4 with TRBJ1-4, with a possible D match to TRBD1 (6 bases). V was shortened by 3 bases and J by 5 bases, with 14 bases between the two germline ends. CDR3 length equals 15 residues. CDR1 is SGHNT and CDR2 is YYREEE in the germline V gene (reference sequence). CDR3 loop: CASSSKTGNNEKLFF. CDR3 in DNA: TGTGCCAGCAGCTCTAAAACAGGGAACAATGAAAAACTGTTTTTT. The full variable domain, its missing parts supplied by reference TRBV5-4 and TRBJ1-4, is ETGVTQSPTHLIKTRGQQVTLRCSSQSGHNTVSWYQQALGQGPQFIFQYYREEENGRGNFPPRFSGLQFPNYSSELNVNALELDDSALYLCASSSKTGNNEKLFFGSGTQLSVL.

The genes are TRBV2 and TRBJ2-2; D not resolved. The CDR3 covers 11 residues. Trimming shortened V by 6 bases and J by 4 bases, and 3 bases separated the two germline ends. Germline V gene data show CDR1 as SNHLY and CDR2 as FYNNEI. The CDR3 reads CASSSTGELFF. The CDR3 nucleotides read TGTGCCAGCAGCAGCACCGGGGAGCTGTTTTTT.

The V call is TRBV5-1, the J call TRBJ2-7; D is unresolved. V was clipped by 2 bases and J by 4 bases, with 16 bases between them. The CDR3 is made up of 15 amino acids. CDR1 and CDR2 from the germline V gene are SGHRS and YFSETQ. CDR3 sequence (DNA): TGCGCCAGCAGCTTATCCCTAGGATTAAAGTACGAGCAGTACTTC. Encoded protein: CASSLSLGLKYEQYF.

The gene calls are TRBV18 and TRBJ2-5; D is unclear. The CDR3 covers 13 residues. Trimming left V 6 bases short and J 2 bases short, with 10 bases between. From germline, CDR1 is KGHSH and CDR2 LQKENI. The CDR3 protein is CASSLAVQETQYF. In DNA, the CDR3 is TGTGCCAGCTCCCTTGCGGTGCAAGAGACCCAGTACTTC.

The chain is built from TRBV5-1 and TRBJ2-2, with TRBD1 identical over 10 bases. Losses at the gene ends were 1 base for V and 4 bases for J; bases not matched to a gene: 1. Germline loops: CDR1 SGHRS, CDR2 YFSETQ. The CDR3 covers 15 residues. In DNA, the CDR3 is TGCGCCAGCAGCTTGAGACAGGGGGCCACCGGGGAGCTGTTTTTT. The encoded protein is CASSLRQGATGELFF.